Following are 5 T cell receptor beta chains from one sample sequenced in a study of CD8 T cells in Susac syndrome. Random hexamers primed reverse transcription of roughly 0.45 to 1 ug RNA. Each CDR3 protein gets one entry after TCRdb re-called the immunoSEQ multiplex PCR reads with MiXCR. The table records almost 450,000 distinct CDR3 sequences, about 85% of them present only once. The material sequenced was CD8+ T cells from PBMCs. Every receptor here comes from a human donor with multiple sclerosis.

The chain has TRBV19 and TRBJ1-1; D is unclear. CDR3 length: 15 residues. Germline V CDR1 and CDR2: LNHDA, SQIVND (reference sequence). The ends were cut back, 1 base at V and 1 base at J, with 10 bases in the middle. The CDR3 DNA follows: TGTGCCAGTAGTATAGCCCCCGGCGGGAACACTGAAGCTTTCTTT. Translation: CASSIAPGGNTEAFF.

This clonotype showed up just a few times. The J gene is TRBJ1-2, the V gene TRBV7-6; 10 nucleotides align to TRBD1. V trimming: 5 bases; J trimming: 4 bases; junction bases outside the gene matches: 1. Germline CDR1 and CDR2: SGHVS and FNYEAQ. The CDR3 is 13 amino acids. CDR3 sequence (DNA): TGTGCCAGCAGCGGGACAGGGGCCTATGGCTACACCTTC. Translated, it gives CASSGTGAYGYTF.

DNA for the CDR3: TGTGCCAGCAGCTTAGGTTGGACAGGGGGCGTAAGCGATGAGCAGTTCTTC. It yields the protein CASSLGWTGGVSDEQFF. The chain joins TRBV11-2 to TRBJ2-1; the match to TRBD1 covers 11 bases. Germline V gene lookup returns CDR1 SGHAT and CDR2 FQNNGV. Trimming at V came to 1 base and at J to 8 bases, leaving 10 bases not matched to a gene. The length of the CDR3 is 17 residues.

The chain couples TRBV7-6 to TRBJ2-3, with 8 bases lining up with TRBD2. The CDR3 consists of 15 residues. Germline V gives CDR1 SGHVS, CDR2 FNYEAQ. The V gene end was trimmed by 0 bases and the J gene end by 5 bases; junction bases not matched to a gene: 4. CDR3 sequence reads: CASSLAAGEGDTQYF. The CDR3 nucleotides read TGTGCCAGCAGCTTAGCAGCGGGAGAGGGAGATACGCAGTATTTT.

The chain has TRBV11-2 and TRBJ1-1; no definite D call. V lost 0 bases to trimming and J lost 3 bases, with 17 bases between them. The germline gives CDR1 SGHAT, CDR2 FQNNGV. The CDR3 has 17 amino acids. The DNA of the CDR3 is TGTGCCAGCAGCTTAGATTTGTGGAGAGCCGAGGACACTGAAGCTTTCTTT. It is translated as CASSLDLWRAEDTEAFF.